Below are 26 T cell receptor beta chains sequenced from a single sample in a study of blood T cell repertoires in COVID-19. Libraries were prepared by immunoSEQ multiplex PCR; TCRdb keeps only in-frame clonotypes and omits some of them. This sample has about 82,000 clones, with 80% found just once. The sequenced material came from peripheral blood. These receptors were taken from a woman between 35 and 50 years old with active or convalescent COVID-19.

This chain uses TRBV10-3 with TRBJ1-1; 8 bases line up with TRBD1. This CDR3 is 17 amino acids long. From germline, CDR1 is ENHRY and CDR2 SYGVKD. Trimming took 3 bases from V and 4 from J; bases not matched to a gene: 13. CDR3 nucleotide sequence: TGTGCCATCAGTGAAGGACAGGGCTGGTACGGTGGCACTGAAGCTTTCTTT. Encoded protein: CAISEGQGWYGGTEAFF.

This chain links TRBV7-2 with TRBJ1-5; D is unresolved. CDR3 length: 17 residues. Germline V gene lookup returns CDR1 SGHTA and CDR2 FQGNSA. The germline V and J ends were trimmed by 5 bases and 0 bases, with 17 bases remaining between them. The chain's CDR3 is CASSPPLTTYSNQPQHF. DNA for the CDR3: TGTGCCAGCAGCCCACCTCTGACAACATATAGCAATCAGCCCCAGCATTTT. Combining the CDR3 with reference TRBV7-2 and TRBJ1-5 gives the whole variable domain GAGVSQSPSNKVTEKGKDVELRCDPISGHTALYWYRQSLGQGLEFLIYFQGNSAPDKSGLPSDRFSAERTGGSVSTLTIQRTQQEDSAVYLCASSPPLTTYSNQPQHFGDGTRLSIL.

The chain has TRBV10-3 and TRBJ1-3; TRBD1 aligns across 7 bases. V was pared by 6 bases and J by 0 bases, with 8 bases of the junction left unmatched. Germline V gene data show CDR1 as ENHRY and CDR2 as SYGVKD. The CDR3 consists of 16 residues. The CDR3 DNA sequence: TGTGCCATCAGGGAGCCGGGACAGTTCTCTGGAAACACCATATATTTT. Translated: CAIREPGQFSGNTIYF.

This chain uses TRBV7-2 with TRBJ1-5; TRBD1 matches at 8 bases. V lost 5 bases to trimming and J lost 5 bases; unmatched junction nucleotides: 8. The CDR3 loop spans 15 amino acids. In germline, CDR1 is SGHTA, CDR2 FQGNSA. CDR3 protein: CASSPGQGLYQPQHF. The CDR3 DNA follows: TGTGCCAGCAGCCCCGGACAGGGATTATATCAGCCCCAGCATTTT.

This clone was seen just once. The chain is built from TRBV28 and TRBJ2-2; possible D gene TRBD1, 6 bases. This CDR3 comprises 18 residues. CDR1 and CDR2 from the germline V gene are MDHEN and SYDVKM. Trimming cost V 1 base and J 0 bases, with 15 bases left between them. This CDR3 is CASSLSWTARTNTGELFF. The CDR3, as DNA: TGTGCCAGCAGTTTATCGTGGACAGCGAGAACGAACACCGGGGAGCTGTTTTTT.

This rearrangement joins TRBV7-9 to TRBJ1-4, with D perhaps matching TRBD1 (5 bases). V gave up 2 bases and J gave up 3 bases, with 13 bases separating them. Germline CDR1 reads SEHNR; CDR2 reads FQNEAQ (reference sequence). The CDR3 spans 16 residues. For the CDR3, the DNA is TGTGCCAGCAGCTTAAGTGGGGCCAGGGCTAATGAAAAACTGTTTTTT. It encodes CASSLSGARANEKLFF.

The chain has TRBV30 and TRBJ2-7; 7 nucleotides line up with TRBD1. The CDR3 extends over 15 amino acids. Germline-derived CDR1 and CDR2 are GTSNPN and SVGIG (reference sequence). The junction had 9 bases not matched to a gene; V was cut back by 1 base and J by 3 bases. The DNA of the CDR3 is TGTGCCTGGAGTGGGACAGGAACCCCCTTCTACGAGCAGTACTTC. This translates into CAWSGTGTPFYEQYF.

In this sample, this clone turned up a few times. The rearrangement uses TRBV29-1 and TRBJ2-2; D gene uncertain. CDR1 and CDR2 (germline): SQVTM, ANQGSEA. Trimming cost V 7 bases and J 5 bases, with 14 bases left between them. This CDR3 region has 13 residues. The chain's CDR3 is CSAASTSTGELFF. CDR3 DNA: TGCAGCGCCGCCTCTACCTCAACCGGGGAGCTGTTTTTT.

This chain joins TRBV7-2 and TRBJ1-2; the match to TRBD1 covers 12 bases. This CDR3 has 15 residues. J gave up 4 bases and V 4 bases, and 4 bases lay outside the gene matches. The germline CDR1 and CDR2 sequences are SGHTA and FQGNSA. CDR3 amino acids: CASSSGQGASYGYTF. The DNA for the CDR3 is TGTGCCAGCAGCTCGGGACAGGGGGCGAGCTATGGCTACACCTTC. Complete variable domain (other parts from reference TRBV7-2 and TRBJ1-2): GAGVSQSPSNKVTEKGKDVELRCDPISGHTALYWYRQSLGQGLEFLIYFQGNSAPDKSGLPSDRFSAERTGGSVSTLTIQRTQQEDSAVYLCASSSGQGASYGYTFGSGTRLTVV.

This clone counts as medium-sized. The gene calls are TRBV27 and TRBJ2-2; D unresolved. The V end was cut by 2 bases, the J end by 5 bases, with 3 bases between. CDR3 length equals 12 residues. Per the germline V gene, CDR1 is MNHEY and CDR2 is SMNVEV (reference sequence). The CDR3 spells CASSLLTGELFF. CDR3 DNA sequence: TGTGCCAGCAGTTTACTAACCGGGGAGCTGTTTTTT.

This clone is a singleton in its sample. The chain joins TRBV27 to TRBJ1-5; tentative D call: TRBD1 (5 bases). From germline, CDR1 is MNHEY and CDR2 SMNVEV (reference sequence). The CDR3 totals 14 residues. Deletions cut 5 bases from V and 0 bases from J, with 8 bases between. The CDR3 sequence: CASSDSDSNQPQHF. The CDR3 region has the DNA TGTGCCAGCAGTGACAGCGATAGCAATCAGCCCCAGCATTTT.

The chain uses TRBV6-1 and TRBJ2-1; D gene unclear. Germline loops: CDR1 MNHNS, CDR2 SASEGT. The CDR3 consists of 11 residues. The V gene lost 7 bases and the J gene lost 2 bases, with 3 bases spanning the gap. Here the CDR3 reads CASTAYNEQFF. In DNA, the CDR3 is TGTGCCAGCACAGCCTACAATGAGCAGTTCTTC.

V usage is TRBV7-8 and J usage is TRBJ2-1; the match to TRBD2 covers 14 bases. The CDR3 extends over 15 amino acids. V dropped 5 bases and J dropped 9; count of bases not matched to a gene: 6. The germline V gene has CDR1 SGHVS and CDR2 FQNEAQ. Here the CDR3 DNA reads TGTGCCAGCAGCGGGACTAGCGGGAGTCGAGGTGAGCAGTTCTTC. It codes for CASSGTSGSRGEQFF. Supplemented by reference TRBV7-8 and TRBJ2-1, the full variable domain reads GAGVSQSPRYKVAKRGQDVALRCDPISGHVSLFWYQQALGQGPEFLTYFQNEAQLDKSGLPSDRFFAERPEGSVSTLKIQRTQQEDSAVYLCASSGTSGSRGEQFFGPGTRLTVL.

This rearrangement joins TRBV11-2 to TRBJ1-4; 12 bases are shared with TRBD1. Germline values: CDR1 SGHAT, CDR2 FQNNGV. The length of the CDR3 is 14 residues. The V and J ends lost 5 bases and 11 bases, in that order; junction bases with no gene match: 6. The DNA for the CDR3 is TGTGCCAGCAGCCCCGGGACAGGGGGCAGTAAACTGTTTTTT. Protein sequence: CASSPGTGGSKLFF.

This clone showed up just once. The CDR3 nucleotides read TGCGCCAGCAGCCAAGGGGAGGTCAACTTTCGGACAGGAATCTATGGCTACACCTTC. It codes for CASSQGEVNFRTGIYGYTF. The chain uses TRBV4-1 and TRBJ1-2; 7 nucleotides line up with TRBD1. Trimming took 1 base from V and 4 from J; bases not matched to a gene: 18. The CDR3 is 19 amino acids. Germline V gives CDR1 MGHRA, CDR2 YSYEKL.

This clone appeared a few times. The chain joins TRBV11-1 to TRBJ1-1; weak D call: TRBD1 (5 bases). Germline V gene sequence: CDR1 SGHAT, CDR2 FQDESV (reference sequence). CDR3 size: 14 residues. Deletions cut 5 bases from V and 10 bases from J, with 20 bases between. The CDR3 DNA is TGTGCCAGCAGCCCAATCGAGCTAACAGGTGGAGCTTTCTTT. Translating it yields CASSPIELTGGAFF. Based on the CDR3 plus reference TRBV11-1 and TRBJ1-1, the full variable domain is EAEVAQSPRYKITEKSQAVAFWCDPISGHATLYWYRQILGQGPELLVQFQDESVVDDSQLPKDRFSAERLKGVDSTLKIQPAELGDSAMYLCASSPIELTGGAFFGQGTRLTVV.

The chain recombines TRBV7-9 with TRBJ2-7, with 8 positions matching TRBD2. The CDR3 runs to 14 residues. Germline CDR1 is SEHNR and CDR2 is FQNEAQ (reference sequence). Losses at the gene ends were 7 bases for V and 2 bases for J; bases not matched to a gene: 7. The CDR3 loop reads CASTLGGLAYEQYF. CDR3 nucleotides: TGTGCCAGCACCCTAGGGGGACTAGCCTACGAGCAGTACTTC.

The chain recombines TRBV18 with TRBJ2-6; D is possibly TRBD2 (6 bases). CDR1 is KGHSH and CDR2 is LQKENI in the germline V gene. The CDR3 is 19 residues long. Trimming left V 6 bases short and J 0 bases short, with 21 bases between. The CDR3 sequence is CASSPEGSFLSSGANVLTF. CDR3 sequence (DNA): TGTGCCAGCTCGCCGGAGGGAAGCTTTCTTAGCTCTGGGGCCAACGTCCTGACTTTC.

This chain's CDR3 is CASSLVGFSGYGYTF. The DNA for the CDR3 is TGTGCCAGCAGCTTAGTCGGGTTCTCCGGCTATGGCTACACCTTC. The V gene is TRBV7-9, the J gene TRBJ1-2; the D is unclear. Between the trimmed V and J ends, which lost 1 base and 4 bases, there was a span of 13 bases. CDR1 is SEHNR, CDR2 FQNEAQ, per germline (reference sequence). The CDR3 has 15 residues.

This clone was picked up one time. J is TRBJ2-5 and V is TRBV30; D is unclear. Germline V lookup: CDR1 GTSNPN, CDR2 SVGIG (reference sequence). Trimming took off 1 base at V and 4 bases at J, with 7 bases between the two ends. This CDR3 is built from 12 residues. This chain's CDR3 is CAWSGSGETQYF. DNA of the CDR3: TGTGCCTGGAGTGGTAGTGGAGAGACCCAGTACTTC.

This clone appeared once. This rearrangement joins TRBV21-1 to TRBJ2-7; TRBD2 was called by the table and not checked on the DNA. TRBV21-1 is noted as a pseudogene. The length of the CDR3 is 15 residues. CDR3 nucleotide sequence: TGTGCCAGCAGCACAACTAGCGGTCGTTCATCAGAGCAGTACTTC. Translated, it gives CASSTTSGRSSEQYF.

In its sample, this clone was seen a few times. The chain carries TRBV19 and TRBJ2-7; 11 bases are a match to TRBD1. The V gene's germline CDR1 is LNHDA and CDR2 SQIVND (reference sequence). Trimming removed 3 bases from V and 7 bases from J; junction bases left unmatched: 8. The CDR3 has 15 residues. The CDR3, as DNA: TGTGCCAGTAGTATCTACGGACAGGGGGCCTGGGAGCAGTACTTC. Residues: CASSIYGQGAWEQYF.

The V call is TRBV6-2 or TRBV6-3, the J call TRBJ2-5; 10 bases fit TRBD2. Germline-derived CDR1 and CDR2 are MNHEY and SVGEGT. The CDR3 covers 19 residues. The ends lost 1 base at V and 3 bases at J; junction bases unmatched: 14. CDR3 amino acids: CASSYYSGRARTIKETQYF. Written as DNA, the CDR3 is TGTGCCAGCAGTTACTACAGCGGGAGGGCCCGGACCATTAAAGAGACCCAGTACTTC.

The CDR3 DNA sequence: TGTGCCAGCAGCTTATTCCCGGGGGGTAGCTCAACCTACGAGCAGTACTTC. Translated, it gives CASSLFPGGSSTYEQYF. V usage is TRBV7-9 and J usage is TRBJ2-7, with TRBD2 identical over 7 bases. J gave up 2 bases and V 2 bases, and 12 bases lay outside the gene matches. The CDR3 spans 17 residues. Germline V lookup: CDR1 SEHNR, CDR2 FQNEAQ (reference sequence).

This sequence joins TRBV7-2 and TRBJ1-3; 8 bases map to TRBD1. Per germline, CDR1 SGHTA and CDR2 FQGNSA. This CDR3 comprises 14 residues. V gave up 5 bases and J gave up 9 bases; unmatched junction bases: 9. CDR3 loop: CASSPGQGWSTIYF. CDR3 nucleotides: TGTGCCAGCAGCCCCGGACAGGGCTGGAGCACCATATATTTT. The variable domain in full, with the rest retrieved from reference TRBV7-2 and TRBJ1-3, is GAGVSQSPSNKVTEKGKDVELRCDPISGHTALYWYRQSLGQGLEFLIYFQGNSAPDKSGLPSDRFSAERTGGSVSTLTIQRTQQEDSAVYLCASSPGQGWSTIYFGEGSWLTVV.

This chain connects TRBV7-3 to TRBJ1-1; D call uncertain. Germline V gene data show CDR1 as SGHTA and CDR2 as FQGTGA. V shed 4 bases and J shed 0 bases, with 9 bases lying between them. The CDR3 has 14 residues. The CDR3 loop is CASSSGIMNTEAFF. CDR3 bases: TGTGCCAGCAGCTCGGGAATTATGAACACTGAAGCTTTCTTT.